The present entry profiles one T cell receptor beta chain with its context. This clonotype was observed many times. The antigen it recognizes is unknown. The input lacks base qualities; no much larger clone sits a single base away. This record belongs to a study of T-cell reconstitution after alpha-beta-depleted transplantation in children (dated by TCRdb to 2016 to 2017). With regard to the full study: The study quantitatively tracked T-cell immune reconstitution after TCRalphabeta/CD19-depleted allogeneic hematopoietic cell transplantation in children using TCR repertoire profiling.

To prepare the library, PCR was applied. Sequencing used an Illumina HiSeq 2500. Molecular barcoding was employed in the preparation of TCR libraries, with unique molecular identifiers being used to normalize TCRbeta repertoire quantification. The public reads were run again by TCRdb, first through fastp at Q25 and then through MiXCR, and only productive beta chains were kept. Records with the same CDR3 protein are collapsed into one entry carrying the most frequent genes and DNA. Within this sample are almost 400,000 distinct CDR3 sequences, with roughly 22% of them counted one time only. The top ten clonotypes cover less than 4.5% of the sample. Ends trimmed: V by 5 bases, J by 4 bases; bases unmatched to a gene: 20. CDR1 MNHEY and CDR2 SVGEGT are derived from the germline V gene. From its cysteine to its phenylalanine, the CDR3 spans 21 amino acids. Only the CDR3 DNA stays, 63 bases, in frame from base 1.

The sequence derives from a human donor who donated a stem cell graft to a child with acute myeloid leukemia. Recombination joined TRBV6-2 or TRBV6-3 with TRBJ2-1; TRBD2 lines up with 13 middle nucleotides. The sequencing used PBMCs from the stem cell graft donor, collected from the stem cell graft. The nucleotides read TGTGCCAGCAGTCATGGGACCAACCCAGGACTAGCGGGAGTCCATTACAATGAGCAGTTCTTC. This gives the protein CASSHGTNPGLAGVHYNEQFF.